The 22 T cell receptor beta chains in this list originate from one sample, sequenced in a study of CD8 T cells in Susac syndrome. With random hexamers, reverse transcription was performed on about 0.5 to 1 ug of RNA. TCRdb ran MiXCR on the immunoSEQ multiplex PCR reads and lists one entry per CDR3 protein. The profile shows 160,000 or so distinct CDR3 sequences, approximately 95% of them singletons. The sequenced sample consisted of CD4+ T cells from PBMCs. Receptors were obtained from a human donor with Susac syndrome.

The chain is built from TRBV5-1 and TRBJ1-1; D unclear. The ends were cut back, 0 bases at V and 0 bases at J, with 6 bases in the middle. The CDR3 contains 14 residues. Germline loops: CDR1 SGHRS, CDR2 YFSETQ. The CDR3 DNA is TGCGCCAGCAGCTTGGCCCTGTTGAACACTGAAGCTTTCTTT. It translates to CASSLALLNTEAFF.

The chain is built from TRBV25-1 and TRBJ2-7; 8 nucleotides agree with TRBD2. V dropped 4 bases and J dropped 1; count of bases not matched to a gene: 12. The length of the CDR3 is 17 residues. Germline CDR1 MGHDK, CDR2 SYGVNS. CDR3 region: CASSVKDGLAGSYEQYF. For the CDR3, the DNA is TGTGCCAGCAGTGTCAAGGACGGACTAGCTGGTTCCTACGAGCAGTACTTC.

This clonotype was recorded only once. The gene calls are TRBV5-1 and TRBJ1-2; D ambiguous. This CDR3 comprises 13 residues. From germline, CDR1 is SGHRS and CDR2 YFSETQ. V lost 0 bases and J lost 3, with 6 bases in between. In DNA, the CDR3 is TGCGCCAGCAGCTTGGACGGGGACTATGGCTACACCTTC. Translated: CASSLDGDYGYTF.

This rearrangement joins TRBV5-4 to TRBJ1-1, with D perhaps matching TRBD1 (6 bases). Germline CDR1 is SGHNT and CDR2 is YYREEE (reference sequence). V was shortened by 4 bases and J by 6 bases, with 10 bases between the two germline ends. The CDR3 sequence is 12 residues long. The CDR3 spells CASSLGGPEAFF. The CDR3 DNA reads as TGTGCCAGCAGCCTCGGGGGGCCTGAAGCTTTCTTT.

The chain joins TRBV3-1 to TRBJ2-2; 11 nucleotides align to TRBD2. Germline CDR1 reads LGHDT; CDR2 reads YNNKEL (reference sequence). Trimming took 4 bases from V and 5 from J; bases not matched to a gene: 6. The CDR3 extends over 16 amino acids. The CDR3 here is CASSPGTSGFTGELFF. The CDR3 DNA is TGTGCCAGCAGCCCCGGGACTAGCGGATTTACCGGGGAGCTGTTTTTT.

The genes are TRBV20-1 and TRBJ2-3; D remains ambiguous. The CDR3 consists of 13 residues. Between the trimmed V and J ends, which lost 4 bases and 0 bases, there was a span of 8 bases. Germline CDR1 is DFQATT and CDR2 is SNEGSKA (reference sequence). DNA of the CDR3: TGCAGTGCTACCAATTCTAGCACAGATACGCAGTATTTT. Protein product: CSATNSSTDTQYF.

The rearrangement links TRBV15 to TRBJ2-1; 8 positions agree with TRBD2. Trimming cost V 1 base and J 4 bases; bases outside gene matches: 3. This CDR3 is 15 amino acids long. Germline V CDR1 and CDR2: LNHNV, YYDKDF (reference sequence). CDR3 bases: TGTGCCACCAGCAGAGCTGGCGGGGGGTACAATGAGCAGTTCTTC. It specifies CATSRAGGGYNEQFF.

The chain uses TRBV9 and TRBJ2-2, with TRBD2 matching 9 bases. Germline CDR1 reads SGDLS; CDR2 reads YYNGEE. After removal of 0 bases from V and 3 bases from J, the junction contained 3 bases not matched to a gene. The CDR3 has 16 amino acids. CDR3 amino acids: CASSVVSGGDTGELFF. CDR3 coding DNA: TGTGCCAGCAGCGTAGTTAGCGGGGGTGACACCGGGGAGCTGTTTTTT. The full variable domain, completed using reference TRBV9 and TRBJ2-2, is DSGVTQTPKHLITATGQRVTLRCSPRSGDLSVYWYQQSLDQGLQFLIQYYNGEERAKGNILERFSAQQFPDLHSELNLSSLELGDSALYFCASSVVSGGDTGELFFGEGSRLTVL.

The count of this clonotype is one. The chain has TRBV9 and TRBJ2-1, with D perhaps matching TRBD1 or TRBD2 (6 bases each). Germline values: CDR1 SGDLS, CDR2 YYNGEE. This CDR3 is 14 amino acids long. Trimming shortened V by 3 bases and J by 8 bases, and 15 bases separated the two germline ends. The CDR3 loop reads CASSARVGGDEQFF. In nucleotides, the CDR3 is TGTGCCAGCAGCGCCCGAGTGGGGGGCGATGAGCAGTTCTTC.

The genes are TRBV14 and TRBJ2-3, with D uncertain. CDR1 and CDR2 from the germline V gene are SGHDN and FVKESK. Trimming left V 2 bases short and J 10 bases short, with 7 bases between. There are 11 residues in the CDR3. The CDR3 region has the DNA TGTGCCAGCAGCCAAACAAATCCGCAGTATTTT. It yields the protein CASSQTNPQYF.

The gene calls are TRBV5-6 and TRBJ2-7; D perhaps matches TRBD2 (5 bases). Germline CDR1 and CDR2: SGHDT and YYEEEE. The V and J ends lost 5 bases and 7 bases respectively, with 10 bases between them. This CDR3 region has 11 residues. CDR3 residues: CASRARGEQYF. In DNA form, the CDR3 reads TGTGCCAGCAGGGCTAGAGGGGAGCAGTACTTC. The full variable domain, its missing parts supplied by reference TRBV5-6 and TRBJ2-7, is DAGVTQSPTHLIKTRGQQVTLRCSPKSGHDTVSWYQQALGQGPQFIFQYYEEEERQRGNFPDRFSGHQFPNYSSELNVNALLLGDSALYLCASRARGEQYFGPGTRLTVT.

This chain uses TRBV3-1 with TRBJ2-5, with D possibly matching TRBD2 (5 bases). The V gene's germline CDR1 is LGHDT and CDR2 YNNKEL (reference sequence). Trimming cost V 0 bases and J 7 bases, with 9 bases left between them. CDR3 length equals 13 residues. CDR3 DNA sequence: TGTGCCAGCAGCCAAGACGGGGAAGGGACCCAGTACTTC. It is translated as CASSQDGEGTQYF.

The genes are TRBV6-2 or TRBV6-3 and TRBJ2-7, with 10 bases aligning to TRBD2. The length of the CDR3 is 15 residues. The germline V gene has CDR1 MNHEY and CDR2 SVGEGT. J gave up 5 bases and V 0 bases, and 4 bases lay outside the gene matches. The CDR3 protein is CASSYSPSGGDEQYF. CDR3 nucleotides: TGTGCCAGCAGTTACTCCCCTAGCGGGGGTGACGAGCAGTACTTC.

V and J are TRBV18 and TRBJ2-7, with TRBD1 matching 9 bases. V lost 3 bases to trimming and J lost 3 bases; unmatched junction nucleotides: 3. CDR3 length: 14 residues. Germline V gene data show CDR1 as KGHSH and CDR2 as LQKENI. CDR3 loop: CASSPGQGHYEQYF. In nucleotides, the CDR3 is TGTGCCAGCTCACCTGGACAGGGGCACTACGAGCAGTACTTC.

This chain links TRBV5-8 with TRBJ2-4; a weak D match, TRBD2 (5 bases). From germline, CDR1 is SGHTS and CDR2 YDEGEE. V lost 7 bases and J 0 bases, leaving 5 bases between the germline ends. The CDR3 runs 12 residues. CDR3 loop: CASGLAKNIQYF. In nucleotides, the CDR3 is TGTGCCAGCGGACTAGCCAAAAACATTCAGTACTTC.

The chain has TRBV7-9 and TRBJ1-4; 7 positions match TRBD1. The CDR3 consists of 13 residues. CDR1 is SEHNR, CDR2 FQNEAQ, per germline (reference sequence). V was pared by 5 bases and J by 7 bases, with 4 bases of the junction left unmatched. DNA of the CDR3: TGTGCCAGCAGCGCTGACAGGGCTGAAAAACTGTTTTTT. Translating it yields CASSADRAEKLFF. Supplemented by reference TRBV7-9 and TRBJ1-4, the full variable domain reads DTGVSQNPRHKITKRGQNVTFRCDPISEHNRLYWYRQTLGQGPEFLTYFQNEAQLEKSRLLSDRFSAERPKGSFSTLEIQRTEQGDSAMYLCASSADRAEKLFFGSGTQLSVL.

In this sample, this clonotype turned up once. V usage is TRBV7-8 and J usage is TRBJ2-1; D is unresolved. Germline V lookup: CDR1 SGHVS, CDR2 FQNEAQ. The CDR3 extends over 15 amino acids. Trimming took off 3 bases at V and 0 bases at J, with 9 bases between the two ends. The CDR3 nucleotides are TGTGCCAGCAGCTTCGGCAGGAACTCCTACAATGAGCAGTTCTTC. Amino acids: CASSFGRNSYNEQFF.

The rearrangement links TRBV24-1 to TRBJ2-3, with D perhaps assigned TRBD1 or TRBD2 (5 bases each). Trimming stripped 10 bases from V and 3 bases from J, with 10 bases between. The CDR3 has 12 residues. The V gene's germline CDR1 is KGHDR and CDR2 SFDVKD. The CDR3 loop reads CATGEGTDTQYF. In DNA, the CDR3 is TGTGCCACGGGTGAGGGGACAGATACGCAGTATTTT.

This sequence joins TRBV4-1 and TRBJ1-2; a weak D match, TRBD1 (6 bases). Deletions cut 2 bases from V and 4 bases from J, with 11 bases between. Germline V gene data show CDR1 as MGHRA and CDR2 as YSYEKL. The CDR3 is 14 residues long. This chain's CDR3 is CASSQPDRPYGYTF. The CDR3 DNA is TGCGCCAGCAGCCAACCCGACAGGCCCTATGGCTACACCTTC.

This clonotype was picked up a small number of times. The chain carries TRBV20-1 and TRBJ2-5; TRBD1 matches at 8 bases. CDR3 length: 13 residues. V trimming: 5 bases; J trimming: 2 bases; junction bases outside the gene matches: 4. The germline V gene encodes CDR1 DFQATT and CDR2 SNEGSKA (reference sequence). The DNA of the CDR3 is TGCAGTGCTGCCGGGACAGGTCAAGAGACCCAGTACTTC. This codes for CSAAGTGQETQYF.

This chain uses TRBV5-1 with TRBJ2-6; 10 nucleotides match TRBD1. Trimming cost V 3 bases and J 4 bases; bases outside gene matches: 7. CDR3 length: 17 residues. The germline V gene has CDR1 SGHRS and CDR2 YFSETQ. The CDR3 DNA follows: TGCGCCAGCAGCTCCGGGACAGGGGTGTCCGGGGCCAACGTCCTGACTTTC. As protein: CASSSGTGVSGANVLTF.

V usage is TRBV5-1 and J usage is TRBJ2-7, with 10 bases lining up with TRBD2. Trimming removed 0 bases from V and 3 bases from J; junction bases left unmatched: 6. The CDR3 extends over 16 amino acids. Per germline, CDR1 SGHRS and CDR2 YFSETQ. The CDR3 region has the DNA TGCGCCAGCAGCTTGGTGGAGCTAGCGGGGGTCTACGAGCAGTACTTC. Translated, it gives CASSLVELAGVYEQYF.